Each of the 20 T cell receptor beta chains below was sequenced from the same sample in a study of CD8 T cells in Susac syndrome. Random hexamers were used to reverse transcribe the RNA input (about 0.45 to 1 ug). MiXCR, run by TCRdb on the immunoSEQ multiplex PCR reads, gives a single entry per CDR3 protein. Among about 240,000 distinct CDR3 sequences listed, almost 97% were seen once. Sequenced sample: CD4+ T cells from PBMCs. These TCRs come from a human donor with Susac syndrome.

This clonotype occurred once. V is TRBV30 and J is TRBJ1-5; tentatively, D is TRBD1 (5 bases). Germline V CDR1 and CDR2: GTSNPN, SVGIG (reference sequence). The CDR3 runs to 20 residues. V gave up 0 bases and J gave up 4 bases, with 28 bases separating them. The CDR3 bases are TGTGCCTGGAGTGTACGCAATCCCCTCCGAGGGACCCCCGCTAATCAGCCCCAGCATTTT. Its translation: CAWSVRNPLRGTPANQPQHF.

This chain links TRBV7-9 with TRBJ2-1; 7 nucleotides align to TRBD2. Trimming at V came to 5 bases and at J to 2 bases, leaving 12 bases not matched to a gene. The V gene's germline CDR1 is SEHNR and CDR2 FQNEAQ (reference sequence). The length of the CDR3 is 17 residues. The chain's CDR3 is CASSPLKAGSTYNEQFF. The CDR3 DNA reads as TGTGCCAGCAGCCCCCTGAAAGCGGGGAGTACCTACAATGAGCAGTTCTTC.

This chain uses TRBV29-1 with TRBJ2-3; 8 nucleotides align to TRBD2. Germline V gene lookup returns CDR1 SQVTM and CDR2 ANQGSEA. The CDR3 loop spans 15 amino acids. V trimming: 6 bases; J trimming: 0 bases; junction bases outside the gene matches: 8. In DNA form, the CDR3 reads TGCAGCGTCACCCCTATAGCGGGGAGCACAGATACGCAGTATTTT. Protein sequence: CSVTPIAGSTDTQYF.

This clonotype was found once. The chain has TRBV20-1 and TRBJ2-5, with TRBD2 identical over 10 bases. This CDR3 region has 15 residues. Germline V gene lookup returns CDR1 DFQATT and CDR2 SNEGSKA (reference sequence). V lost 0 bases and J lost 2; bases outside the gene matches: 3. CDR3 bases: TGCAGTGCTAGAGATACGACTAGCGGGCAAGAGACCCAGTACTTC. Amino acid sequence: CSARDTTSGQETQYF.

The chain joins TRBV5-1 to TRBJ1-4, with D possibly matching TRBD1 (5 bases). Germline CDR1 is SGHRS and CDR2 is YFSETQ. V lost 0 bases and J 7 bases, leaving 13 bases between the germline ends. The length of the CDR3 is 15 residues. The CDR3 here is CASSLVWGTGEKLFF. The CDR3 region has the DNA TGCGCCAGCAGCTTGGTTTGGGGAACAGGTGAAAAACTGTTTTTT.

The chain employs TRBV13 and TRBJ2-7; 10 positions match TRBD2. V trimming: 2 bases; J trimming: 3 bases; junction bases outside the gene matches: 4. From germline, CDR1 is PRHDT and CDR2 FYEKMQ (reference sequence). The CDR3 is 15 residues long. CDR3 amino acids: CASSLLSSGSYEQYF. CDR3 DNA sequence: TGTGCCAGCAGCTTACTGTCTAGCGGGAGCTACGAGCAGTACTTC. Based on the CDR3 plus reference TRBV13 and TRBJ2-7, the full variable domain is AAGVIQSPRHLIKEKRETATLKCYPIPRHDTVYWYQQGPGQDPQFLISFYEKMQSDKGSIPDRFSAQQFSDYHSELNMSSLELGDSALYFCASSLLSSGSYEQYFGPGTRLTVT.

The chain joins TRBV30 to TRBJ1-1; D is perhaps TRBD1 (5 bases). Germline lookup yields CDR1 GTSNPN and CDR2 SVGIG (reference sequence). This CDR3 comprises 12 residues. V shed 4 bases and J shed 8 bases, with 14 bases lying between them. CDR3 amino acids: CAWTGGRVEAFF. As DNA, the CDR3 is TGTGCCTGGACGGGGGGAAGAGTAGAAGCTTTCTTT.

The chain has TRBV20-1 and TRBJ2-7; no clear D. V lost 3 bases, J lost 2 bases, and 11 bases lay in between. The CDR3 covers 13 residues. Germline V gene data show CDR1 as DFQATT and CDR2 as SNEGSKA (reference sequence). The CDR3: CSARTPETYEQYF. The CDR3 DNA is TGCAGTGCTAGGACGCCTGAGACCTACGAGCAGTACTTC.

The chain employs TRBV5-1 and TRBJ1-2; D perhaps matches TRBD1 (5 bases). Germline-derived CDR1 and CDR2 are SGHRS and YFSETQ. The CDR3 loop spans 14 amino acids. V shed 3 bases and J shed 8 bases, with 17 bases lying between them. The DNA of the CDR3 is TGCGCCAGCAGCTCTAAACGGGACTTAGGAGGCTACACCTTC. Translating it yields CASSSKRDLGGYTF.

The chain combines TRBV29-1 with TRBJ1-5; D call uncertain. V gave up 4 bases and J gave up 0 bases, with 13 bases separating them. Looked up from germline, CDR1 is SQVTM and CDR2 is ANQGSEA. This CDR3 has 15 residues. The CDR3 loop reads CSVASSGSSNQPQHF. In nucleotides, the CDR3 is TGCAGCGTTGCGTCTAGCGGCAGTAGCAATCAGCCCCAGCATTTT.

The V and J genes are TRBV27 and TRBJ1-2; tentative D call: TRBD1 (5 bases). Germline assignment: CDR1 MNHEY and CDR2 SMNVEV (reference sequence). V was trimmed by 5 bases and J by 4 bases, leaving 14 bases between them. This CDR3 is built from 14 residues. CDR3 sequence (DNA): TGTGCCAGCAGTGGTCTAACAGGAATCTATGGCTACACCTTC. As protein: CASSGLTGIYGYTF.

The V gene is TRBV20-1, the J gene TRBJ1-1; 9 nucleotides match TRBD1. CDR3 length equals 16 residues. J was trimmed by 7 bases and V by 4 bases; bases with no gene match: 16. CDR1 is DFQATT, CDR2 SNEGSKA, per germline (reference sequence). CDR3 DNA: TGCAGTGCTAAACCCTACAGGGGGCTTAGCGACCGTGAAGCTTTCTTT. This sequence encodes CSAKPYRGLSDREAFF.

The chain joins TRBV7-6 to TRBJ2-1; 7 bases are a match to TRBD2. Germline V gene data show CDR1 as SGHVS and CDR2 as FNYEAQ. The V segment lost 1 base and the J segment 0 bases; nucleotides outside the gene matches: 3. The CDR3 is 16 residues long. The CDR3 spells CASSLGVAGSYNEQFF. In nucleotides, the CDR3 is TGTGCCAGCAGCTTAGGAGTAGCGGGCTCCTACAATGAGCAGTTCTTC.

V usage is TRBV28 and J usage is TRBJ2-5, with D perhaps matching TRBD2 (7 bases). The germline V gene has CDR1 MDHEN and CDR2 SYDVKM. The CDR3 extends over 13 amino acids. Trimming took off 10 bases at V and 4 bases at J, with 16 bases between the two ends. The CDR3 sequence: CAIGGGVGETQYF. CDR3 in DNA: TGTGCCATTGGAGGGGGGGTGGGAGAGACCCAGTACTTC.

The chain couples TRBV20-1 to TRBJ1-4; tentative D call: TRBD1 (6 bases). Germline V CDR1 and CDR2: DFQATT, SNEGSKA (reference sequence). This CDR3 is 13 amino acids long. V was cut by 6 bases and J by 3 bases, with 11 bases left in between. In DNA form, the CDR3 reads TGCAGTGCCCCACAGGGTCCTAATGAAAAACTGTTTTTT. It translates to CSAPQGPNEKLFF.

V gene TRBV5-4 combines with J gene TRBJ1-5; 7 bases agree with TRBD1. Germline V lookup: CDR1 SGHNT, CDR2 YYREEE (reference sequence). After removal of 1 base from V and 4 bases from J, the junction contained 8 bases not matched to a gene. The CDR3 loop spans 16 amino acids. In DNA form, the CDR3 reads TGTGCCAGCAGCTTGCGGGGCGGGACAGCAAATCAGCCCCAGCATTTT. This gives the protein CASSLRGGTANQPQHF.

The J gene is TRBJ2-3, the V gene TRBV5-1, with TRBD2 as a possible D gene (6 bases). The V gene lost 2 bases and the J gene lost 4 bases, with 14 bases spanning the gap. This CDR3 comprises 15 residues. Germline V gene lookup returns CDR1 SGHRS and CDR2 YFSETQ. The CDR3 DNA reads as TGCGCCAGCAGCTTCGCGGGGAACCCGGCAGATACGCAGTATTTT. Translated: CASSFAGNPADTQYF.

The V and J genes are TRBV11-2 and TRBJ2-1; 7 bases match TRBD2. Germline assignment: CDR1 SGHAT and CDR2 FQNNGV. The V gene end was trimmed by 1 base and the J gene end by 7 bases; junction bases not matched to a gene: 7. The CDR3 length is 15 residues. Here the CDR3 reads CASSLVLAPQNEQFF. CDR3 nucleotides: TGTGCCAGCAGCTTAGTACTAGCGCCACAAAATGAGCAGTTCTTC.

The gene calls are TRBV11-2 and TRBJ1-2; weak D call: TRBD1 (5 bases). This CDR3 contains 14 residues. Deletions cut 5 bases from V and 6 bases from J, with 16 bases between. The germline V gene encodes CDR1 SGHAT and CDR2 FQNNGV. In DNA form, the CDR3 reads TGTGCCAGCAGCATAAGCAGGGAAGGGGATGGCTACACCTTC. It yields the protein CASSISREGDGYTF.

The rearrangement joins TRBV20-1 to TRBJ2-3; no definite D call. V lost 3 bases to trimming and J lost 2 bases, with 9 bases between them. Germline assignment: CDR1 DFQATT and CDR2 SNEGSKA (reference sequence). This CDR3 is 13 amino acids long. CDR3 DNA: TGCAGTGCTAGCCTTCCCCCCACAGATACGCAGTATTTT. Translating it yields CSASLPPTDTQYF.